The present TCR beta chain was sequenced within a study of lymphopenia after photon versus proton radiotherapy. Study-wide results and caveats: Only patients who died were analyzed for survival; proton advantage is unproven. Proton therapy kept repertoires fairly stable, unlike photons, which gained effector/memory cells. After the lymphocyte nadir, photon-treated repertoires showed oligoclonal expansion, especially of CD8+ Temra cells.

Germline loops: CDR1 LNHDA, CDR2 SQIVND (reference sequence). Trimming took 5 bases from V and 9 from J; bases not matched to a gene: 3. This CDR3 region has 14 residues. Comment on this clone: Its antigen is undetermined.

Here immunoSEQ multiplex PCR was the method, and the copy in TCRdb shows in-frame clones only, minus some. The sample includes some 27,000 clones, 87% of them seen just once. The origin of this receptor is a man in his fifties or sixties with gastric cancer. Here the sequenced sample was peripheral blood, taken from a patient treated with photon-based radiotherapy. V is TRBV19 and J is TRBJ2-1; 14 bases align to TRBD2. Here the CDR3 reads CASSVTSGGGEQFF. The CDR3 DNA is TGTGCCAGTAGTGTGACTAGCGGGGGGGGTGAGCAGTTCTTC.